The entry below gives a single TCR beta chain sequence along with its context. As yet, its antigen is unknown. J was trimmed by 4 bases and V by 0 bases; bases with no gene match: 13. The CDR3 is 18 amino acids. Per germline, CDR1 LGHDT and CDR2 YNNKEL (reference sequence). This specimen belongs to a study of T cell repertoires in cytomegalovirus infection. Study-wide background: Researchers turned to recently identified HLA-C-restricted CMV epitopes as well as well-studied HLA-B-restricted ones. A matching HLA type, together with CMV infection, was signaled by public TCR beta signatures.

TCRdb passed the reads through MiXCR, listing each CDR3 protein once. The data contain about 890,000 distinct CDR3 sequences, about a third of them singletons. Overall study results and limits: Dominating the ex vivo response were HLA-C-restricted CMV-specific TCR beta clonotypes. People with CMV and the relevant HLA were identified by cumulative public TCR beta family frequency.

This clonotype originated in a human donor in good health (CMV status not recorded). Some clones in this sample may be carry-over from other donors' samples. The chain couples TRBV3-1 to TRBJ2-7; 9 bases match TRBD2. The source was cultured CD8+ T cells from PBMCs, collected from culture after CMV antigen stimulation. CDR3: CASSQEPRGAGGPYEQYF. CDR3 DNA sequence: TGTGCCAGCAGCCAAGAGCCCCGCGGGGCGGGGGGGCCTTACGAGCAGTACTTC.